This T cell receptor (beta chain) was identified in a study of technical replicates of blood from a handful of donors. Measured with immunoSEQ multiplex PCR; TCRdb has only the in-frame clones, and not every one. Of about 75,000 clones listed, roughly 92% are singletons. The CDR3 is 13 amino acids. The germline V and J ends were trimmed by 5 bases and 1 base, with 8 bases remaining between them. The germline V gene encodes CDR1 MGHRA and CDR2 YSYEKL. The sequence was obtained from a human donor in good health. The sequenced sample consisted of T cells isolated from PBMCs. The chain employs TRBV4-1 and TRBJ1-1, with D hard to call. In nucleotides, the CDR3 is TGCGCCAGCAGCTCATACAGGAACACTGAAGCTTTCTTT. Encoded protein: CASSSYRNTEAFF.